The 16 T cell receptor beta chains below were found in one sample sequenced in a study of blood T cell repertoires in COVID-19. Using immunoSEQ multiplex PCR, the repertoire was profiled, and TCRdb retains in-frame clones only, with some absent. This repertoire shows 250,000 to 350,000 clones, approximately 88% found once; its top ten account for 5% to 7.5%. The sample consisted of peripheral blood. These receptors were taken from a man younger than 35 who had recovered from COVID-19.

The rearrangement links TRBV27 to TRBJ2-7, with 11 bases fitting TRBD1. The CDR3 contains 15 residues. CDR1 is MNHEY and CDR2 is SMNVEV in the germline V gene (reference sequence). V shed 5 bases, J shed 4 bases, and the junction held 7 bases outside the gene matches. The CDR3 sequence is CASSLGTGGRYEQYF. Written as DNA, the CDR3 is TGTGCCAGCAGTCTAGGGACAGGGGGTAGGTACGAGCAGTACTTC.

V and J are TRBV19 and TRBJ1-1; D call uncertain. The CDR3 sequence is 15 residues long. The ends were cut back, 6 bases at V and 3 bases at J, with 17 bases in the middle. CDR1 is LNHDA, CDR2 SQIVND, per germline (reference sequence). CDR3 DNA sequence: TGTGCCAGTAGAGGGAGGGAATCGTTGGACACTGAAGCTTTCTTT. Amino acids: CASRGRESLDTEAFF.

This clone was detected once. This chain joins TRBV28 and TRBJ2-7, with 9 bases fitting TRBD1. V was pared by 3 bases and J by 1 base, with 7 bases of the junction left unmatched. Germline CDR1 is MDHEN and CDR2 is SYDVKM. The CDR3 sequence is 16 residues long. CDR3 nucleotides: TGTGCCAGCAGTTTCTTGGTTGGGACAGGGTCCTACGAGCAGTACTTC. Its protein product is CASSFLVGTGSYEQYF.

The chain carries TRBV10-2 and TRBJ1-1; D not resolved. This CDR3 spans 14 amino acids. Trimming removed 7 bases at V and 2 bases at J, with 14 bases between. Per germline, CDR1 WSHSY and CDR2 SAAADI. The CDR3 loop is CASMDGGYNTEAFF. The CDR3, as DNA: TGCGCCAGCATGGACGGAGGTTATAACACTGAAGCTTTCTTT.

V usage is TRBV19 and J usage is TRBJ2-5; 7 nucleotides agree with TRBD1. CDR1 LNHDA and CDR2 SQIVND come from the germline V gene (reference sequence). CDR3 size: 15 residues. The trim removed 3 bases at V and 5 bases at J, leaving 9 bases unmatched. The CDR3 spells CASSMPRGYGETQYF. The CDR3 DNA reads as TGTGCCAGTAGTATGCCCAGGGGGTATGGGGAGACCCAGTACTTC. The full variable domain, rest sourced from reference TRBV19 and TRBJ2-5, is DGGITQSPKYLFRKEGQNVTLSCEQNLNHDAMYWYRQDPGQGLRLIYYSQIVNDFQKGDIAEGYSVSREKKESFPLTVTSAQKNPTAFYLCASSMPRGYGETQYFGPGTRLLVL.

J is TRBJ2-1 and V is TRBV2; 7 positions match TRBD1. The J segment lost 6 bases and the V segment lost 8 bases, leaving 4 bases of the junction unmatched. CDR3 length equals 12 residues. Looked up from germline, CDR1 is SNHLY and CDR2 is FYNNEI. The CDR3 coding sequence is TGTGCCAGCTGGACAGGCTCCAATGAGCAGTTCTTC. Encoded protein: CASWTGSNEQFF.

This clone was recorded once. This chain connects TRBV25-1 to TRBJ2-5; 7 bases are a match to TRBD1. V shed 8 bases, J shed 5 bases, and the junction held 11 bases outside the gene matches. The germline V gene has CDR1 MGHDK and CDR2 SYGVNS. There are 14 residues in the CDR3. In DNA, the CDR3 is TGTGCCAGCTCTCAAGGGGACAGACTGGAGACCCAGTACTTC. Amino acids: CASSQGDRLETQYF.

The V gene is TRBV9, the J gene TRBJ2-6, with a possible D match to TRBD1 (6 bases). V was clipped by 6 bases and J by 4 bases, with 11 bases between them. CDR1 and CDR2 (germline): SGDLS, YYNGEE. This CDR3 comprises 14 residues. The CDR3 is CASTQGSGANVLTF. CDR3 DNA sequence: TGTGCCAGCACGCAGGGGTCAGGGGCCAACGTCCTGACTTTC.

The rearrangement links TRBV11-1 to TRBJ2-1; 10 nucleotides align to TRBD1. V trimming: 4 bases; J trimming: 5 bases; junction bases outside the gene matches: 8. CDR1 SGHAT and CDR2 FQDESV come from the germline V gene (reference sequence). The CDR3 spans 16 residues. The CDR3 protein is CASSWDAGTGDNEQFF. In DNA form, the CDR3 reads TGTGCCAGCAGCTGGGACGCCGGGACAGGGGACAATGAGCAGTTCTTC.

The V call is TRBV6-2 or TRBV6-3, the J call TRBJ2-2; weak D call: TRBD1 (6 bases). The V end lost 3 bases, the J end lost 9 bases, and 20 bases lay between the germline ends. The CDR3 extends over 16 amino acids. CDR1 MNHEY and CDR2 SVGEGT come from the germline V gene. CDR3 sequence: CASSYQTGQSSRELFF. CDR3 in DNA: TGTGCCAGCAGTTATCAAACCGGACAGTCCTCGCGGGAGCTGTTTTTT.

The genes are TRBV2 and TRBJ1-2; tentatively, D is TRBD1 (5 bases). The V and J ends lost 6 bases and 4 bases respectively, with 12 bases between them. CDR1 and CDR2 from the germline V gene are SNHLY and FYNNEI. CDR3 length: 13 residues. The CDR3 coding sequence is TGTGCCAGCAGCGCTGGCGGGGGCTATGGCTACACCTTC. Its translation is CASSAGGGYGYTF.

This rearrangement joins TRBV6-2 or TRBV6-3 to TRBJ1-5, with D maybe TRBD1 (6 bases). V was cut by 5 bases and J by 7 bases, with 18 bases left in between. The CDR3 is made up of 15 amino acids. Germline assignment: CDR1 MNHEY and CDR2 SVGEGT. The CDR3 coding sequence is TGTGCCAGCAGTCGTCTACAGGGAGAGGCGCAGCCCCAGCATTTT. This gives the protein CASSRLQGEAQPQHF.

This clone was seen once. The V gene is TRBV7-9, the J gene TRBJ1-2; 9 nucleotides match TRBD1. CDR1 and CDR2 from the germline V gene are SEHNR and FQNEAQ (reference sequence). This CDR3 spans 15 amino acids. Trimming took 5 bases from V and 2 from J; bases not matched to a gene: 6. The CDR3 here is CASSPSGQGNYGYTF. Here the CDR3 DNA reads TGTGCCAGCAGCCCGTCGGGACAGGGAAACTATGGCTACACCTTC.

CDR3 coding DNA: TGTGCCAGCAGCCCCCGGGACAGGGGGTACGAGCAGTACTTC. This sequence encodes CASSPRDRGYEQYF. The chain recombines TRBV9 with TRBJ2-7; 11 positions match TRBD1. Germline values: CDR1 SGDLS, CDR2 YYNGEE. J gave up 4 bases and V 4 bases, and 4 bases lay outside the gene matches. This CDR3 has 14 amino acids.

V gene TRBV4-2 combines with J gene TRBJ2-7, with unresolved D. Trimming removed 1 base at V and 1 base at J, with 5 bases between. Germline V gene data show CDR1 as LGHNA and CDR2 as YNFKEQ. The CDR3 loop spans 13 amino acids. The CDR3 bases are TGTGCCAGCAGCCAAGTTAGTTCCTACGAGCAGTACTTC. This codes for CASSQVSSYEQYF.

Points on this clone: The sample contains more than one DNA sequence encoding this CDR3. The chain carries TRBV5-1 and TRBJ1-2; 9 bases are shared with TRBD1. Unmatched junction bases numbered 1, after V lost 3 bases and J lost 4 bases. CDR3 length equals 13 residues. Germline assignment: CDR1 SGHRS and CDR2 YFSETQ. CDR3 nucleotides: TGCGCCAGCAGCTCGGGACAGGGCTATGGCTACACCTTC. As protein: CASSSGQGYGYTF.